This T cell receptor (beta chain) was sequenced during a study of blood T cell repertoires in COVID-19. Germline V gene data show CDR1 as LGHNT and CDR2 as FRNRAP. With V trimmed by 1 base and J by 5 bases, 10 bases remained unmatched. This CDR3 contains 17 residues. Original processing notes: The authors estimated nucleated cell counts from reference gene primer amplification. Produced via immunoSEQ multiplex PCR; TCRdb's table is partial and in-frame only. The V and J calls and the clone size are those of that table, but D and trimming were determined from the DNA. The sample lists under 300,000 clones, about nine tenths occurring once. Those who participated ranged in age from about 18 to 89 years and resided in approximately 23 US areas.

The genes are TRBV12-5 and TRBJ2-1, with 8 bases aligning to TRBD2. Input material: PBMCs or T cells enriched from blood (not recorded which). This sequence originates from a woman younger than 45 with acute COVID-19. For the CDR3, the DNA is TGTGCTAGTGGTTTGGCGACGAGCGGGAGTACACACAATGAGCAGTTCTTC. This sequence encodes CASGLATSGSTHNEQFF.